One sample yielded the 7 T cell receptor beta chains listed below, sequenced in a study of T cell clones after liver transplantation. Method: immunoSEQ multiplex PCR; TCRdb's copy keeps in-frame clones and lacks some. The table shows tens of thousands of clones, with 90% occurring only once. The sequencing used CD4+ T cells from blood, collected before liver transplant. These TCRs come from a human donor who received a liver transplant.

This clone came up a few times. The chain is built from TRBV4-1 and TRBJ2-1; the D gene is possibly TRBD2 (5 bases). The V gene's germline CDR1 is MGHRA and CDR2 YSYEKL. CDR3 size: 15 residues. Trimming left V 0 bases short and J 0 bases short, with 6 bases between. For the CDR3, the DNA is TGCGCCAGCAGCCAAGAAGGGAGCTCCTACAATGAGCAGTTCTTC. Its translation is CASSQEGSSYNEQFF.

V is TRBV14 and J is TRBJ1-1; TRBD1 agrees at 7 bases. The CDR3 extends over 15 amino acids. Unmatched junction bases numbered 6, after V lost 4 bases and J lost 1 base. Germline V gene sequence: CDR1 SGHDN, CDR2 FVKESK. The CDR3: CASSPYRGRNTEAFF. The CDR3 nucleotides are TGTGCCAGCAGCCCGTACAGGGGACGGAACACTGAAGCTTTCTTT.

The chain combines TRBV5-4 with TRBJ2-2; either TRBD1 or TRBD2 may supply D (5 bases each). The germline V gene has CDR1 SGHNT and CDR2 YYREEE (reference sequence). The V end was cut by 2 bases, the J end by 1 base, with 9 bases between. The CDR3 length is 15 residues. In nucleotides, the CDR3 is TGTGCCAGCAGCTTAGGGGCGGGGAACACCGGGGAGCTGTTTTTT. Protein product: CASSLGAGNTGELFF. Full variable domain (outside the CDR3, taken from reference TRBV5-4 and TRBJ2-2): ETGVTQSPTHLIKTRGQQVTLRCSSQSGHNTVSWYQQALGQGPQFIFQYYREEENGRGNFPPRFSGLQFPNYSSELNVNALELDDSALYLCASSLGAGNTGELFFGEGSRLTVL.

This clone was recorded a few times. The J gene is TRBJ1-1, the V gene TRBV6-5; 9 bases align to TRBD1. This CDR3 is built from 15 residues. Germline CDR1 MNHEY, CDR2 SVGAGI. The V segment lost 2 bases and the J segment 3 bases; nucleotides outside the gene matches: 4. In DNA, the CDR3 is TGTGCCAGCAGTTACCAGGGACAGGGAGACACTGAAGCTTTCTTT. Its protein product is CASSYQGQGDTEAFF.

The chain links TRBV18 to TRBJ2-7, with D possibly being TRBD2 (6 bases). V lost 3 bases and J lost 6, with 9 bases in between. The CDR3 consists of 12 residues. Germline V gene lookup returns CDR1 KGHSH and CDR2 LQKENI. The chain's CDR3 is CASSPEGGEQYF. As DNA, the CDR3 is TGTGCCAGCTCACCGGAGGGCGGCGAGCAGTACTTC.

This chain uses TRBV5-4 with TRBJ2-7, with D perhaps being TRBD1 or TRBD2 (5 bases each). This CDR3 has 14 amino acids. V was pared by 4 bases and J by 3 bases, with 14 bases between. The germline gives CDR1 SGHNT, CDR2 YYREEE (reference sequence). The CDR3 region has the DNA TGTGCCAGCAGCCCTTCGGTGGGGGTCTACGAGCAGTACTTC. Its translation: CASSPSVGVYEQYF. The whole variable domain, remainder taken from reference TRBV5-4 and TRBJ2-7, is ETGVTQSPTHLIKTRGQQVTLRCSSQSGHNTVSWYQQALGQGPQFIFQYYREEENGRGNFPPRFSGLQFPNYSSELNVNALELDDSALYLCASSPSVGVYEQYFGPGTRLTVT.

The genes are TRBV7-2 and TRBJ1-2; D is possibly TRBD1 (5 bases). V dropped 3 bases and J dropped 4 bases, with 12 bases sitting between them. The CDR3 consists of 14 residues. Germline lookup yields CDR1 SGHTA and CDR2 FQGNSA. Here the CDR3 DNA reads TGTGCCAGCAGCTTGTTCAGGGTAATCTATGGCTACACCTTC. Its translation is CASSLFRVIYGYTF.